This TCR beta chain was identified during a study of cytomegalovirus exposure and HLA in healthy donors. 60 Vbeta and 13 Jbeta primers were used in PCR. TCRdb's copy holds only in-frame clones and misses some; the assay was immunoSEQ multiplex PCR. This table holds about 120,000 clones, more than 15% found once. Trimming took off 0 bases at V and 0 bases at J, with 13 bases between the two ends. Germline CDR1 reads SGDLS; CDR2 reads YYNGEE. The CDR3 is 17 residues long. The chain links TRBV9 to TRBJ1-3; the D is unclear. Specimen: PBMCs. The source of this sequence is a female donor in good health and CMV-seropositive. The CDR3 nucleotides read TGTGCCAGCAGCGTAGGAACAGTCCCAGCCTCTGGAAACACCATATATTTT. This codes for CASSVGTVPASGNTIYF.